Sequencing of this TCR beta chain was carried out in a study of T cell clonotyping in hematopoietic cell transplantation. A remark on this clone: Its antigen is currently unknown.

Clones were sequenced by immunoSEQ multiplex PCR, and TCRdb holds only the in-frame ones, with some missing. This sample carries 45,000 or so clones, 82% of them seen once, and the ten largest clones take about 5.3%. Documented time point: recipient sample about 28 days before transplant, after cytoreduction. Whole-study results and caveats: Pathologically expanded recipient clonotypes increased progressively from day 30 to day 180 as diversity fell. Higher Inverse Simpson Index values in graft donor and pretransplant recipient predicted broader posttransplant TCR diversity.

This CDR3 region has 13 residues. Germline V gene lookup returns CDR1 MNHNS and CDR2 SASEGT. The ends were cut back, 1 base at V and 6 bases at J, with 10 bases in the middle. The rearrangement joins TRBV6-1 to TRBJ2-7, with D possibly being TRBD1 (6 bases). The receptor was derived from a man aged 60 to 75 with myelodysplastic syndrome. Some clones in this sample may be carry-over from other donors' samples. The input for sequencing was peripheral blood mononuclear cells, taken before stem cell transplant. The CDR3 loop is CASSEEGVFEQYF. The CDR3 DNA is TGTGCCAGCAGTGAAGAGGGGGTTTTCGAGCAGTACTTC.